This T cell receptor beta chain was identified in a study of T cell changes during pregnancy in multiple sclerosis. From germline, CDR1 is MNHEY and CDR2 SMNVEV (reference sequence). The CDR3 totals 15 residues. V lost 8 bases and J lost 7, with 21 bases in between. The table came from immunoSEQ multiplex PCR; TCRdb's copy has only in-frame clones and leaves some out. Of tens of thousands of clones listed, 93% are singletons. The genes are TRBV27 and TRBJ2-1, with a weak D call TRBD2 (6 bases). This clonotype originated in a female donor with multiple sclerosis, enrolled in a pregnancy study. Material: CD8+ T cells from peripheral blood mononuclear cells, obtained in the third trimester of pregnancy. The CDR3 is CASALIGGIGNEQFF. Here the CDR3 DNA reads TGTGCCAGCGCCTTGATAGGCGGGATAGGTAATGAGCAGTTCTTC.